This T cell receptor (beta chain) was recorded in a study of cytomegalovirus exposure and HLA in healthy donors. Study outcomes and limitations: In vitro experiments confirmed that three CMV-associated chains were specific for CMV antigens. The listing of about 150 TCR beta chains classed them as cytomegalovirus-associated. The tendency of first-cohort TCR clusters to co-occur in the 100 to 150 validation repertoires emerged from a later analysis.

The CDR3 runs to 13 residues. The V and J ends lost 0 bases and 8 bases respectively, with 8 bases between them. From germline, CDR1 is SGHTA and CDR2 FQGNSA. Measured with immunoSEQ multiplex PCR; TCRdb has only the in-frame clones, and not every one. Among about 98,000 clones listed, 87% were seen once. To note about this clone: Its antigen is undetermined.

Sequencing was carried out using PBMCs. The rearrangement joins TRBV7-2 to TRBJ2-1; D is uncertain. This TCR derives from a man aged 18 to 35 in good health and CMV-seropositive. CDR3 coding DNA: TGTGCCAGCAGCTTAGCTTCGCTAGATGAGCAGTTCTTC. It specifies CASSLASLDEQFF.